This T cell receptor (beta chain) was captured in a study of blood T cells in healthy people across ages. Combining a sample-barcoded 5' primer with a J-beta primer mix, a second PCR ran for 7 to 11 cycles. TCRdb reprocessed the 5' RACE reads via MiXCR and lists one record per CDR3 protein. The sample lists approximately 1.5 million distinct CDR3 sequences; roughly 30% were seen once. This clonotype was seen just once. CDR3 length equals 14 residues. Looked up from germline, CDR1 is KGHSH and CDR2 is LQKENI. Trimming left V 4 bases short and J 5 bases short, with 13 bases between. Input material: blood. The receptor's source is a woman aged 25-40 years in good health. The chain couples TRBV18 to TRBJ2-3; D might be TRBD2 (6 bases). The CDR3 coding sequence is TGTGCCAGCTCACTCGTGGAGGGCAAAGATACGCAGTATTTT. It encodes CASSLVEGKDTQYF.